These 26 T cell receptor beta chains originate from one sample sequenced in a study of blood T cell repertoires in COVID-19. Clones were sequenced by immunoSEQ multiplex PCR, and TCRdb holds only the in-frame ones, with some missing. The sample has about 360,000 clones, 80% to 90% seen once; the top ten hold just over 7%. The sequenced sample consisted of peripheral blood. These receptors were obtained from a woman aged 60-70 years with COVID-19, enrolled during active disease.

The chain recombines TRBV10-2 with TRBJ1-2; TRBD1 agrees at 9 bases. The length of the CDR3 is 16 residues. CDR1 WSHSY and CDR2 SAAADI come from the germline V gene. J was trimmed by 0 bases and V by 7 bases; bases with no gene match: 9. The chain's CDR3 is CASTGQGNVANYGYTF. CDR3 nucleotide sequence: TGCGCCAGCACCGGACAGGGGAATGTCGCTAACTATGGCTACACCTTC.

This rearrangement joins TRBV11-2 to TRBJ2-7; 8 bases line up with TRBD1. CDR3 length: 16 residues. Trimming removed 1 base from V and 0 bases from J; junction bases left unmatched: 5. Germline loops: CDR1 SGHAT, CDR2 FQNNGV. In DNA, the CDR3 is TGTGCCAGCAGCTTAGTTGGGACAGGCATCTCCTACGAGCAGTACTTC. As protein: CASSLVGTGISYEQYF.

The chain has TRBV5-1 and TRBJ2-1, with D maybe TRBD2 (6 bases). Looked up from germline, CDR1 is SGHRS and CDR2 is YFSETQ. The CDR3 loop spans 13 amino acids. The V end lost 2 bases, the J end lost 6 bases, and 9 bases lay between the germline ends. The CDR3 nucleotides read TGCGCCAGCAGCTTCCAGGGAGGCAATGAGCAGTTCTTC. It is translated as CASSFQGGNEQFF.

This chain uses TRBV18 with TRBJ1-2; D unclear. Germline CDR1 is KGHSH and CDR2 is LQKENI. The V and J ends lost 7 bases and 4 bases respectively, with 19 bases between them. The CDR3 has 15 amino acids. The chain's CDR3 is CASLLPARESYGYTF. CDR3 nucleotide sequence: TGTGCCAGCTTGCTTCCGGCCCGGGAAAGCTATGGCTACACCTTC. The entire variable domain, with the rest obtained from reference TRBV18 and TRBJ1-2, is as follows: NAGVMQNPRHLVRRRGQEARLRCSPMKGHSHVYWYRQLPEEGLKFMVYLQKENIIDESGMPKERFSAEFPKEGPSILRIQQVVRGDSAAYFCASLLPARESYGYTFGSGTRLTVV.

The gene calls are TRBV3-1 (or the pseudogene TRBV3-2) and TRBJ2-1, with 8 bases identical to TRBD2. The germline gives CDR1 LGHDT, CDR2 YNNKEL (reference sequence). The V segment lost 4 bases and the J segment 4 bases; nucleotides outside the gene matches: 12. The length of the CDR3 is 17 residues. CDR3 amino acids: CASSPEGEGGGYNEQFF. The CDR3 DNA is TGTGCCAGCAGCCCGGAGGGAGAGGGCGGGGGGTACAATGAGCAGTTCTTC.

The chain combines TRBV4-1 with TRBJ2-5; the match to TRBD2 covers 9 bases. Trimming cost V 1 base and J 5 bases; bases outside gene matches: 8. Germline V gives CDR1 MGHRA, CDR2 YSYEKL. The CDR3 is made up of 16 amino acids. CDR3 sequence: CASSQAAGGPQETQYF. The CDR3, as DNA: TGCGCCAGCAGCCAAGCGGCGGGGGGGCCGCAGGAGACCCAGTACTTC.

J is TRBJ2-2 and V is TRBV6-2 or TRBV6-3; 7 nucleotides match TRBD1. The V and J ends lost 7 bases and 0 bases, in that order; junction bases with no gene match: 8. There are 16 residues in the CDR3. Germline values: CDR1 MNHEY, CDR2 SVGEGT. The chain's CDR3 is CASIPSGTANTGELFF. CDR3 DNA sequence: TGTGCCAGCATCCCCTCCGGGACAGCGAACACCGGGGAGCTGTTTTTT.

This clone is a singleton in its sample. The rearrangement uses TRBV5-1 and TRBJ2-7; 9 bases match TRBD1. Trimming at V came to 7 bases and at J to 2 bases, leaving 7 bases not matched to a gene. Germline CDR1 reads SGHRS; CDR2 reads YFSETQ. The CDR3 has 14 residues. CDR3 DNA sequence: TGCGCCAGCGGCGTCCGGACAGGGGCCTACGAGCAGTACTTC. Amino acid sequence: CASGVRTGAYEQYF.

The chain uses TRBV11-3 and TRBJ2-2, with 10 bases lining up with TRBD1. This CDR3 spans 17 amino acids. V was clipped by 3 bases and J by 0 bases; unmatched bases: 4. Germline V gene sequence: CDR1 SGHNT, CDR2 YENEEA. The CDR3 region is CASSFRTGGTNTGELFF. The CDR3 DNA follows: TGTGCCAGCAGCTTTCGGACAGGGGGGACGAACACCGGGGAGCTGTTTTTT.

CDR3 sequence reads: CASSPNLLGERFF. In DNA form, the CDR3 reads TGTGCCAGCAGCCCAAACCTCTTAGGAGAGAGGTTCTTC. The chain combines TRBV7-3 with TRBJ2-1; D remains unclear. Germline V gives CDR1 SGHTA, CDR2 FQGTGA. This CDR3 spans 13 amino acids. The V and J ends lost 5 bases and 15 bases respectively, with 20 bases between them. The whole variable domain, filled in from reference TRBV7-3 and TRBJ2-1, reads GAGVSQTPSNKVTEKGKYVELRCDPISGHTALYWYRQSLGQGPEFLIYFQGTGAADDSGLPNDRFFAVRPEGSVSTLKIQRTERGDSAVYLCASSPNLLGERFFGPGTRLTVL.

The J gene is TRBJ2-5, the V gene TRBV29-1, with a weak D call TRBD1 (5 bases). Germline CDR1 SQVTM, CDR2 ANQGSEA. The CDR3 loop spans 12 amino acids. Trimming cost V 7 bases and J 5 bases, with 14 bases left between them. The CDR3 region is CSGGHGAETQYF. CDR3 nucleotide sequence: TGCAGCGGCGGACACGGAGCGGAGACCCAGTACTTC.

This clone showed up just once. The rearrangement links TRBV7-8 to TRBJ1-5; D unclear. Per the germline V gene, CDR1 is SGHVS and CDR2 is FQNEAQ. This CDR3 contains 12 residues. Trimming shortened V by 0 bases and J by 11 bases, and 8 bases separated the two germline ends. The CDR3 loop reads CASSLALEAQHF. The CDR3 bases are TGTGCCAGCAGCTTAGCTTTGGAGGCCCAGCATTTT.

V is TRBV3-1 (or the pseudogene TRBV3-2) and J is TRBJ1-6, with D possibly being TRBD1 (6 bases). The CDR3 extends over 18 amino acids. Trimming shortened V by 4 bases and J by 4 bases, and 20 bases separated the two germline ends. Germline V gene lookup returns CDR1 LGHDT and CDR2 YNNKEL (reference sequence). The CDR3 DNA is TGTGCCAGCAGCCTAGGCCTTCAGGGGACGGATTATAATTCACCCCTCCACTTT. Protein product: CASSLGLQGTDYNSPLHF.

The chain combines TRBV5-1 with TRBJ2-3, with 8 bases identical to TRBD1. V shed 5 bases and J 2 bases; nucleotides not matched to a gene: 10. This CDR3 has 16 amino acids. CDR1 SGHRS and CDR2 YFSETQ come from the germline V gene. CDR3 nucleotide sequence: TGCGCCAGCAGTTTAGACAGGGGTTTAACCACAGATACGCAGTATTTT. Its protein is CASSLDRGLTTDTQYF. Looking up the rest from reference TRBV5-1 and TRBJ2-3 gives the full variable domain: KAGVTQTPRYLIKTRGQQVTLSCSPISGHRSVSWYQQTPGQGLQFLFEYFSETQRNKGNFPGRFSGRQFSNSRSEMNVSTLELGDSALYLCASSLDRGLTTDTQYFGPGTRLTVL.

This clone was found a few times. The gene calls are TRBV5-1 and TRBJ2-7; possibly TRBD2 for D (5 bases). This CDR3 region has 15 residues. V was clipped by 0 bases and J by 2 bases, with 12 bases between them. Per the germline V gene, CDR1 is SGHRS and CDR2 is YFSETQ. CDR3 DNA sequence: TGCGCCAGCAGCTTGGAGAGGGCCTCTCCCTACGAGCAGTACTTC. This encodes CASSLERASPYEQYF.

The V call is TRBV19, the J call TRBJ2-7; 8 positions match TRBD1. Germline V gives CDR1 LNHDA, CDR2 SQIVND (reference sequence). Unmatched junction bases numbered 3, after V lost 5 bases and J lost 6 bases. The CDR3 contains 12 residues. The CDR3 here is CASSFDRGEQYF. CDR3 coding DNA: TGTGCCAGTAGTTTCGACAGGGGCGAGCAGTACTTC.

This rearrangement joins TRBV7-7 to TRBJ1-1; D gene ambiguous. The CDR3 contains 13 residues. From germline, CDR1 is SSHAT and CDR2 FNYEAQ (reference sequence). The V end lost 5 bases, the J end lost 1 base, and 8 bases lay between the germline ends. In nucleotides, the CDR3 is TGTGCCAGCAGCCCTACGAGGAACACTGAAGCTTTCTTT. Translated: CASSPTRNTEAFF.

As concerns this clone: The sample holds other DNA sequences that translate to the same CDR3. V and J are TRBV11-2 and TRBJ2-7; 9 positions agree with TRBD1. V gave up 3 bases and J gave up 3 bases; unmatched junction bases: 3. CDR1 and CDR2 from the germline V gene are SGHAT and FQNNGV. The length of the CDR3 is 14 residues. DNA of the CDR3: TGTGCCAGCAGCTTGGGACAGGGTAACTACGAGCAGTACTTC. This sequence encodes CASSLGQGNYEQYF.

The chain joins TRBV14 to TRBJ1-3, with D unclear. Trimming shortened V by 0 bases and J by 5 bases, and 17 bases separated the two germline ends. CDR3 length: 17 residues. The germline gives CDR1 SGHDN, CDR2 FVKESK. CDR3 sequence: CASSQDLFAVSRNTIYF. The CDR3 region has the DNA TGTGCCAGCAGCCAAGATCTATTCGCGGTTTCGAGAAACACCATATATTTT. Combining the CDR3 with reference TRBV14 and TRBJ1-3 gives the whole variable domain EAGVTQFPSHSVIEKGQTVTLRCDPISGHDNLYWYRRVMGKEIKFLLHFVKESKQDESGMPNNRFLAERTGGTYSTLKVQPAELEDSGVYFCASSQDLFAVSRNTIYFGEGSWLTVV.

The CDR3 nucleotides are TGTGCCAGCACCTCGGGACAGTCTCGTGGCTACACCTTC. It encodes CASTSGQSRGYTF. The chain has TRBV12-3 or TRBV12-4 and TRBJ1-2, with 7 bases lining up with TRBD1. V was pared by 7 bases and J by 7 bases, with 9 bases of the junction left unmatched. The CDR3 consists of 13 residues.

This chain joins TRBV18 and TRBJ2-2, with D tentatively TRBD1 (7 bases). This CDR3 region has 17 residues. Germline V gives CDR1 KGHSH, CDR2 LQKENI. With 1 base removed from V and 4 bases from J, the gap between germline ends came to 16 bases. CDR3 amino acids: CASSPRAGQQSTGELFF. The CDR3 bases are TGTGCCAGCTCACCACGTGCGGGACAGCAGTCCACCGGGGAGCTGTTTTTT. Full variable domain (remainder filled in from reference TRBV18 and TRBJ2-2): NAGVMQNPRHLVRRRGQEARLRCSPMKGHSHVYWYRQLPEEGLKFMVYLQKENIIDESGMPKERFSAEFPKEGPSILRIQQVVRGDSAAYFCASSPRAGQQSTGELFFGEGSRLTVL.

As concerns this clone: Other DNA sequences in this sample translate to the same CDR3. This chain connects TRBV20-1 to TRBJ2-7; D is perhaps TRBD1 (5 bases). Between the trimmed V and J ends, which lost 2 bases and 4 bases, there was a span of 6 bases. The CDR3 extends over 11 amino acids. Germline V gene sequence: CDR1 DFQATT, CDR2 SNEGSKA (reference sequence). The CDR3 loop reads CSARTGYEQYF. The CDR3, as DNA: TGCAGTGCTAGAACAGGATACGAGCAGTACTTC.

This chain uses TRBV7-2 with TRBJ1-5, with 9 bases identical to TRBD1. This CDR3 region has 15 residues. Trimming cost V 5 bases and J 6 bases; bases outside gene matches: 8. Germline CDR1 and CDR2: SGHTA and FQGNSA. CDR3: CASSLTGGGGQPQHF. CDR3 DNA sequence: TGTGCCAGCAGCCTAACAGGGGGCGGAGGTCAGCCCCAGCATTTT.

As regards this clone: The sample has other DNA sequences that encode this CDR3 too. The V and J genes are TRBV6-5 and TRBJ1-4, with 7 bases that match TRBD1. The V gene's germline CDR1 is MNHEY and CDR2 SVGAGI. With 6 bases clipped from V and 5 bases from J, the junction kept 6 bases outside the gene matches. There are 14 residues in the CDR3. The CDR3 spells CASSLQGLNEKLFF. CDR3 nucleotide sequence: TGTGCCAGCAGCTTACAGGGGCTCAATGAAAAACTGTTTTTT.

In its sample, this clone was seen once. The chain uses TRBV5-1 and TRBJ2-7, with a weak D call TRBD1 (6 bases). V was cut by 1 base and J by 0 bases, with 11 bases left in between. The CDR3 totals 15 residues. The germline CDR1 and CDR2 sequences are SGHRS and YFSETQ. The CDR3, as DNA: TGCGCCAGCAGCTTGCAGGGGCAGAGCTCCTACGAGCAGTACTTC. Protein sequence: CASSLQGQSSYEQYF.

The chain uses TRBV24-1 and TRBJ2-3; 9 bases fit TRBD2. This CDR3 spans 16 amino acids. Germline V gene lookup returns CDR1 KGHDR and CDR2 SFDVKD. V shed 9 bases, J shed 0 bases, and the junction held 9 bases outside the gene matches. The CDR3 bases are TGTGCCACCCGCTTTGGTAGCGGGGGTAGCACAGATACGCAGTATTTT. This translates into CATRFGSGGSTDTQYF.